The 18 T cell receptor beta chains below were found in one sample sequenced in a study of early T cells in non-severe SARS-CoV-2 infection. MiXCR was run by TCRdb on the 5' RACE reads, yielding one entry per CDR3 protein. This table holds 40,000 to 45,000 distinct CDR3 sequences, more than 10% found once. What was sequenced was whole blood. The receptors here all came from an adult who was a healthcare worker with PCR-confirmed SARS-CoV-2 infection or an uninfected control (not recorded which).

This clonotype has a handful of counts. This chain links TRBV7-9 with TRBJ2-1, with 7 bases that match TRBD2. The CDR3 is 17 residues long. V was clipped by 5 bases and J by 15 bases; unmatched bases: 25. Germline V gives CDR1 SEHNR, CDR2 FQNEAQ (reference sequence). The CDR3, as DNA: TGTGCCAGCAGCCCCGGGAGGACCCTGGGATCCCGTTCCACGCCGTTCTTC. Encoded protein: CASSPGRTLGSRSTPFF.

There are a few counts of this clonotype. The CDR3 DNA reads TGTGCCAGCAGTTTACGACCCCAAAATGAGCAGTTCTTC. Its protein product is CASSLRPQNEQFF. The chain uses TRBV27 and TRBJ2-1; D not resolved. V was cut by 2 bases and J by 7 bases, with 9 bases left in between. The CDR3 is made up of 13 amino acids. Germline-derived CDR1 and CDR2 are MNHEY and SMNVEV (reference sequence).

This clonotype occurred a few times. The rearrangement uses TRBV18 and TRBJ2-1; D not resolved. CDR1 and CDR2 from the germline V gene are KGHSH and LQKENI. Trimming stripped 3 bases from V and 7 bases from J, with 7 bases between. The length of the CDR3 is 12 residues. The CDR3, as DNA: TGTGCCAGCTCACCTAGCTGGAATGAGCAGTTCTTC. Residues: CASSPSWNEQFF.

This clonotype was counted ten times or more. V gene TRBV6-6 combines with J gene TRBJ2-7; D might be TRBD1 (6 bases). Per germline, CDR1 MNHNY and CDR2 SVGAGI (reference sequence). The CDR3 is 14 amino acids. Trimming pared 5 bases from V and 0 bases from J, leaving 11 bases between. The CDR3 here is CASSEQGLSYEQYF. The CDR3 DNA reads as TGTGCCAGCAGTGAACAGGGTCTCTCCTACGAGCAGTACTTC.

This clonotype was picked up many times. Written as DNA, the CDR3 is TGTGCCAGTACGGCGGGGGGTGGCAATCAGCCCCAGCATTTT. Protein sequence: CASTAGGGNQPQHF. The chain couples TRBV19 to TRBJ1-5, with a possible D match to TRBD1 (5 bases). The CDR3 is made up of 14 amino acids. V was cut by 7 bases and J by 2 bases, with 12 bases left in between. Germline V gene sequence: CDR1 LNHDA, CDR2 SQIVND (reference sequence).

This clonotype was found a few times. The chain recombines TRBV7-2 with TRBJ1-5; maybe TRBD1 (6 bases). The CDR3 loop spans 13 amino acids. Germline V gives CDR1 SGHTA, CDR2 FQGNSA. V shed 5 bases and J shed 7 bases, with 12 bases lying between them. The CDR3 here is CASSRVGGQPQHF. The CDR3 DNA follows: TGTGCCAGCAGCCGGGTAGGGGGGCAGCCCCAGCATTTT.

This clonotype was counted ten times or more. V gene TRBV7-2 combines with J gene TRBJ1-1, with D possibly matching TRBD1 (5 bases). The CDR3 sequence is 14 residues long. CDR1 SGHTA and CDR2 FQGNSA come from the germline V gene. The V end was cut by 5 bases, the J end by 1 base, with 11 bases between. CDR3 bases: TGTGCCAGCAGCCGGGGACTCCAGAACACTGAAGCTTTCTTT. Amino acids: CASSRGLQNTEAFF.

This clonotype was seen repeatedly, ten times or more. The V call is TRBV12-3 or TRBV12-4, the J call TRBJ2-3; a possible D gene is TRBD2 (6 bases). The V end lost 3 bases, the J end lost 3 bases, and 13 bases lay between the germline ends. The CDR3 covers 15 residues. This chain's CDR3 is CASSLGGVVTDTQYF. The CDR3 region has the DNA TGTGCCAGCAGTTTGGGCGGGGTAGTAACAGATACGCAGTATTTT.

This clonotype was counted ten times or more. The chain carries TRBV29-1 and TRBJ1-1, with D unclear. Germline V gene sequence: CDR1 SQVTM, CDR2 ANQGSEA. Trimming shortened V by 7 bases and J by 1 base, and 10 bases separated the two germline ends. The CDR3 has 12 residues. The CDR3 protein is CSAFPRNTEAFF. CDR3 nucleotides: TGCAGCGCATTTCCACGGAACACTGAAGCTTTCTTT.

In this sample, this clonotype turned up a few times. The rearrangement links TRBV10-3 to TRBJ2-7; no clear D. Germline CDR1 ENHRY, CDR2 SYGVKD. The CDR3 is made up of 13 amino acids. V lost 8 bases to trimming and J lost 2 bases, with 13 bases between them. The CDR3 loop reads CAIGGTSTYEQYF. In nucleotides, the CDR3 is TGTGCCATCGGTGGAACTTCCACCTACGAGCAGTACTTC.

This clonotype came up a few times. V usage is TRBV7-9 and J usage is TRBJ1-4; D ambiguous. The CDR3 has 15 residues. Germline V CDR1 and CDR2: SEHNR, FQNEAQ (reference sequence). V shed 1 base and J shed 3 bases, with 9 bases lying between them. CDR3 in DNA: TGTGCCAGCAGCTTAGAAGGAGGGTCTAATGAAAAACTGTTTTTT. Its protein product is CASSLEGGSNEKLFF.

In this sample, this clonotype turned up many times. The gene calls are TRBV14 and TRBJ2-1, with 7 bases fitting TRBD2. Germline CDR1 reads SGHDN; CDR2 reads FVKESK. V gave up 4 bases and J gave up 5 bases; unmatched junction bases: 11. The CDR3 has 16 amino acids. The CDR3 sequence: CASSPPLIAGHNEQFF. The CDR3 nucleotides read TGTGCCAGCAGCCCTCCACTAATAGCGGGCCACAATGAGCAGTTCTTC.

The gene calls are TRBV12-3 or TRBV12-4 and TRBJ2-3; TRBD2 matches 7 bases. The CDR3 is made up of 15 amino acids. With 7 bases clipped from V and 2 bases from J, the junction kept 9 bases outside the gene matches. The DNA of the CDR3 is TGTGCCAGCACAAAAGGGGAGGGGCACACAGATACGCAGTATTTT. Its translation: CASTKGEGHTDTQYF.

This clonotype was seen many times. The chain recombines TRBV9 with TRBJ1-1; maybe TRBD1 (6 bases). Germline CDR1 is SGDLS and CDR2 is YYNGEE. V shed 4 bases and J shed 0 bases, with 13 bases lying between them. This CDR3 has 15 residues. CDR3 amino acids: CASSPRQVLNTEAFF. CDR3 sequence (DNA): TGTGCCAGCAGCCCTCGACAGGTACTGAACACTGAAGCTTTCTTT.

V gene TRBV5-5 combines with J gene TRBJ2-1; D remains ambiguous. CDR3 size: 14 residues. The V end was cut by 0 bases, the J end by 7 bases, with 11 bases between. In germline, CDR1 is SGHKS, CDR2 YYEKEE (reference sequence). CDR3 loop: CASSLEYPMNEQFF. CDR3 nucleotides: TGTGCCAGCAGCTTGGAATACCCAATGAATGAGCAGTTCTTC.

This clonotype was recorded a few times. The J gene is TRBJ1-6, the V gene TRBV6-5, with D maybe TRBD1 (6 bases). Germline V gene data show CDR1 as MNHEY and CDR2 as SVGAGI. This CDR3 region has 14 residues. Trimming shortened V by 8 bases and J by 10 bases, and 18 bases separated the two germline ends. The CDR3, as DNA: TGTGCCAGCCGCGGAGGGGGTTCGAGATCACCCCTCCACTTT. It encodes CASRGGGSRSPLHF.

This clonotype occurred a few times. The chain uses TRBV6-2 or TRBV6-3 and TRBJ1-1; D remains ambiguous. The CDR3 loop spans 14 amino acids. V gave up 0 bases and J gave up 4 bases, with 9 bases separating them. Germline-derived CDR1 and CDR2 are MNHEY and SVGEGT. CDR3 amino acids: CASSYSLSSTEAFF. CDR3 sequence (DNA): TGTGCCAGCAGTTACTCCTTGAGTTCCACTGAAGCTTTCTTT.

Ten or more counts support this clonotype. The chain links TRBV29-1 to TRBJ2-1; TRBD2 matches 11 bases. CDR1 and CDR2 from the germline V gene are SQVTM and ANQGSEA. With 7 bases clipped from V and 6 bases from J, the junction kept 5 bases outside the gene matches. The CDR3 extends over 13 amino acids. CDR3 in DNA: TGCAGCGCCGAAGGGACTAGCGGCAATGAGCAGTTCTTC. It translates to CSAEGTSGNEQFF.